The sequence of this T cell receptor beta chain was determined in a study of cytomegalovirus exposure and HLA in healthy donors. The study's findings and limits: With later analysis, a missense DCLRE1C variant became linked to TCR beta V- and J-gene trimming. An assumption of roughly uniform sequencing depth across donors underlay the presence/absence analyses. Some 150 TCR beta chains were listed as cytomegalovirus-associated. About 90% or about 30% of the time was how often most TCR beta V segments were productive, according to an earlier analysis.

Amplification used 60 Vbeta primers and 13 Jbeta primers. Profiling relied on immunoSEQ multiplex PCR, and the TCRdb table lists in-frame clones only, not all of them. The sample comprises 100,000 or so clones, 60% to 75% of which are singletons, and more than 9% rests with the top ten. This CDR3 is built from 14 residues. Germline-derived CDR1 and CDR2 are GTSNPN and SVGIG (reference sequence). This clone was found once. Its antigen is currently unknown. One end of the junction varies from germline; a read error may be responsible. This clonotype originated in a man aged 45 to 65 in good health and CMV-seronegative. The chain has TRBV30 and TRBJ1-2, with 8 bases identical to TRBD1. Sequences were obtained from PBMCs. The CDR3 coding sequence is TGTGCCTGGAGGCGGGCAGGGGGCGTCTATGGCTGCACCTTC. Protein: CAWRRAGGVYGCTF.